Below, 18 T cell receptor beta chains from the same sample are listed, as sequenced in a study of shared clonotypes between healthy human individuals. Only in-frame clones appear in the TCRdb table, and some are missing; sequencing was by immunoSEQ multiplex PCR. The table records some 2,000,000 clones, over 85% of them present only once. The source material was naive CD4+ T cells sorted from blood. The sample's subset: CD45RA+ positively selected. The receptors were gathered from a man between 18 and 29 years old in good health.

Turning to this clone: Other DNA sequences of this sample code for an identical CDR3. V usage is TRBV5-1 and J usage is TRBJ2-3; TRBD2 agrees at 7 bases. V was pared by 4 bases and J by 0 bases, with 2 bases of the junction left unmatched. The germline V gene encodes CDR1 SGHRS and CDR2 YFSETQ. The length of the CDR3 is 14 residues. CDR3 loop: CASSGGRSTDTQYF. The CDR3 bases are TGCGCCAGCAGCGGCGGGAGAAGCACAGATACGCAGTATTTT.

The chain carries TRBV10-3 and TRBJ2-5; weak D call: TRBD2 (7 bases). The V end was cut by 2 bases, the J end by 3 bases, with 13 bases between. The length of the CDR3 is 15 residues. CDR1 is ENHRY, CDR2 SYGVKD, per germline. CDR3 region: CAISEVAGAKETQYF. DNA of the CDR3: TGTGCCATCAGTGAGGTGGCGGGGGCGAAAGAGACCCAGTACTTC.

The rearrangement uses TRBV7-9 and TRBJ2-3; either TRBD1 or TRBD2 may fit D (6 bases each). This CDR3 contains 16 residues. The V end lost 1 base, the J end lost 0 bases, and 11 bases lay between the germline ends. Germline-derived CDR1 and CDR2 are SEHNR and FQNEAQ (reference sequence). The DNA of the CDR3 is TGTGCCAGCAGCTTAGTCCGGGGGCGAAGCACAGATACGCAGTATTTT. Its protein is CASSLVRGRSTDTQYF.

The chain has TRBV10-2 and TRBJ2-2; 12 bases line up with TRBD1. The V segment lost 6 bases and the J segment 6 bases; nucleotides outside the gene matches: 8. Germline V CDR1 and CDR2: WSHSY, SAAADI. The CDR3 is 16 amino acids. Written as DNA, the CDR3 is TGCGCCAGCAGAGAATCCGGGACAGGGGGCCCCGGGGAGCTGTTTTTT. As protein: CASRESGTGGPGELFF.

This clone appeared once. The chain is built from TRBV5-4 and TRBJ2-1; 7 bases are a match to TRBD1. V was pared by 5 bases and J by 6 bases, with 5 bases of the junction left unmatched. Germline V CDR1 and CDR2: SGHNT, YYREEE (reference sequence). The CDR3 has 13 residues. The CDR3 DNA reads TGTGCCAGCAGATTAGAGGGGGCCAATGAGCAGTTCTTC. Translating it yields CASRLEGANEQFF.

This clone was observed once. This rearrangement joins TRBV5-4 to TRBJ2-3; 9 positions agree with TRBD2. Germline V gene data show CDR1 as SGHNT and CDR2 as YYREEE (reference sequence). The trim removed 5 bases at V and 0 bases at J, leaving 7 bases unmatched. CDR3 length: 16 residues. The chain's CDR3 is CASRLGLAPSTDTQYF. CDR3 in DNA: TGTGCCAGCAGACTCGGACTAGCGCCTAGCACAGATACGCAGTATTTT.

The chain combines TRBV2 with TRBJ2-5; maybe TRBD2 (7 bases). The germline gives CDR1 SNHLY, CDR2 FYNNEI. This CDR3 has 16 residues. With 6 bases removed from V and 4 bases from J, the gap between germline ends came to 21 bases. The CDR3 here is CASSLEQGRVGETQYF. For the CDR3, the DNA is TGTGCCAGCAGCCTAGAGCAGGGGAGGGTTGGAGAGACCCAGTACTTC.

The V gene is TRBV2, the J gene TRBJ2-2, with TRBD1 identical over 8 bases. There are 14 residues in the CDR3. Unmatched junction bases numbered 4, after V lost 6 bases and J lost 4 bases. The V gene's germline CDR1 is SNHLY and CDR2 FYNNEI. CDR3 protein: CASRLTGGTGELFF. In nucleotides, the CDR3 is TGTGCCAGCAGGCTCACAGGGGGCACCGGGGAGCTGTTTTTT.

The chain is built from TRBV7-2 and TRBJ2-7; TRBD1 matches at 8 bases. CDR1 is SGHTA, CDR2 FQGNSA, per germline. This CDR3 contains 15 residues. Trimming at V came to 8 bases and at J to 0 bases, leaving 9 bases not matched to a gene. CDR3 DNA sequence: TGTGCCAGCGTATGGACCGGGACAGGCTCCTACGAGCAGTACTTC. Translating it yields CASVWTGTGSYEQYF. Using reference TRBV7-2 and TRBJ2-7 for the parts outside the CDR3, the full variable domain is GAGVSQSPSNKVTEKGKDVELRCDPISGHTALYWYRQSLGQGLEFLIYFQGNSAPDKSGLPSDRFSAERTGGSVSTLTIQRTQQEDSAVYLCASVWTGTGSYEQYFGPGTRLTVT.

The genes are TRBV11-1 and TRBJ1-2; tentatively, D is TRBD1 (6 bases). CDR1 SGHAT and CDR2 FQDESV come from the germline V gene (reference sequence). V was trimmed by 5 bases and J by 5 bases, leaving 18 bases between them. The CDR3 is made up of 15 amino acids. For the CDR3, the DNA is TGTGCCAGCAGCCCGTTACTATCGGGACATTATGGCTACACCTTC. This gives the protein CASSPLLSGHYGYTF. The full variable domain, in which reference TRBV11-1 and TRBJ1-2 provide the parts outside the CDR3, is EAEVAQSPRYKITEKSQAVAFWCDPISGHATLYWYRQILGQGPELLVQFQDESVVDDSQLPKDRFSAERLKGVDSTLKIQPAELGDSAMYLCASSPLLSGHYGYTFGSGTRLTVV.

Details on this clone: Other DNA sequences in the sample encode the same CDR3. The V gene is TRBV19, the J gene TRBJ2-7, with a possible D match to TRBD2 (5 bases). Germline CDR1 LNHDA, CDR2 SQIVND (reference sequence). The CDR3 has 15 residues. With 6 bases removed from V and 2 bases from J, the gap between germline ends came to 17 bases. CDR3 protein: CASSSPGKPTYEQYF. The DNA of the CDR3 is TGTGCCAGTAGCTCCCCGGGGAAACCGACCTACGAGCAGTACTTC.

The V and J genes are TRBV5-4 and TRBJ2-3; 8 nucleotides match TRBD2. The germline gives CDR1 SGHNT, CDR2 YYREEE (reference sequence). CDR3 length equals 16 residues. With V trimmed by 2 bases and J by 3 bases, 8 bases remained unmatched. CDR3 bases: TGTGCCAGCAGCTTTCCGGGACTAGAGGCGACAGATACGCAGTATTTT. As protein: CASSFPGLEATDTQYF.

The V call is TRBV20-1, the J call TRBJ1-2; D call uncertain. Germline V CDR1 and CDR2: DFQATT, SNEGSKA (reference sequence). This CDR3 is 9 amino acids long. Trimming took 6 bases from V and 8 from J, leaving 7 bases between them. The chain's CDR3 is CSAGWGYTF. The CDR3 DNA reads TGCAGTGCAGGTTGGGGCTACACCTTC.

The chain links TRBV18 to TRBJ2-7; D is perhaps TRBD1 or TRBD2 (6 bases each). CDR1 KGHSH and CDR2 LQKENI come from the germline V gene. The V gene lost 6 bases and the J gene lost 0 bases, with 18 bases spanning the gap. This CDR3 has 16 residues. CDR3 sequence: CASSILTGATSYEQYF. The CDR3 DNA follows: TGTGCCAGCTCCATCTTGACGGGGGCCACCTCCTACGAGCAGTACTTC.

The CDR3 DNA is TGTGCCAGCAGTGAAAGGTCTAGCGGCGGTTATTCACCCCTCCACTTT. Translated, it gives CASSERSSGGYSPLHF. The rearrangement joins TRBV6-1 to TRBJ1-6; D gene unclear. The germline V and J ends were trimmed by 2 bases and 8 bases, with 16 bases remaining between them. CDR1 and CDR2 (germline): MNHNS, SASEGT. This CDR3 comprises 16 residues.

As regards this clone: This CDR3 is also generated by other DNA sequences in the sample. The CDR3: CAWSRGSTDTQYF. In DNA, the CDR3 is TGTGCCTGGAGTCGAGGTAGCACAGATACGCAGTATTTT. The chain recombines TRBV30 with TRBJ2-3; D gene uncertain. Trimming removed 2 bases from V and 0 bases from J, with 6 bases in between. Germline-derived CDR1 and CDR2 are GTSNPN and SVGIG (reference sequence). The CDR3 is made up of 13 amino acids.

V is TRBV30 and J is TRBJ2-3; TRBD2 matches at 9 bases. Germline V gene lookup returns CDR1 GTSNPN and CDR2 SVGIG (reference sequence). This CDR3 has 21 residues. Losses at the gene ends were 0 bases for V and 3 bases for J; bases not matched to a gene: 22. The CDR3 region is CAWSVQLFMGGRAIRTDTQYF. The CDR3 DNA sequence: TGTGCCTGGAGTGTACAATTATTTATGGGCGGGAGGGCCATCAGGACAGATACGCAGTATTTT.

The V gene is TRBV9, the J gene TRBJ1-3; maybe TRBD1 (5 bases). Looked up from germline, CDR1 is SGDLS and CDR2 is YYNGEE. This CDR3 spans 14 amino acids. V lost 3 bases to trimming and J lost 3 bases, with 10 bases between them. CDR3 coding DNA: TGTGCCAGCAGCGCCGGGGACGGTGGAAACACCATATATTTT. The encoded protein is CASSAGDGGNTIYF. The variable domain in full, completed from reference TRBV9 and TRBJ1-3, reads DSGVTQTPKHLITATGQRVTLRCSPRSGDLSVYWYQQSLDQGLQFLIQYYNGEERAKGNILERFSAQQFPDLHSELNLSSLELGDSALYFCASSAGDGGNTIYFGEGSWLTVV.